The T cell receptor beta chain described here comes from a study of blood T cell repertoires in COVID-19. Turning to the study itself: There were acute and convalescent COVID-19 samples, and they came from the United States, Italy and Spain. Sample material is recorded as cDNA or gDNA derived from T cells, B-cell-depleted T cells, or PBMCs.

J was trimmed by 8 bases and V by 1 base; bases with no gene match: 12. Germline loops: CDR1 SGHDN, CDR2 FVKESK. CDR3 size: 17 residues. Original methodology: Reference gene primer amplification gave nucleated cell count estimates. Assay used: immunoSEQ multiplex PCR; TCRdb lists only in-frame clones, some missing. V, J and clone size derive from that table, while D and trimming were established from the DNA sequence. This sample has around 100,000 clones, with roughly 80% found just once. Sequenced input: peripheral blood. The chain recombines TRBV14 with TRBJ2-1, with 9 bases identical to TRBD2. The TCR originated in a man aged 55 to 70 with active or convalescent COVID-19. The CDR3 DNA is TGTGCCAGCAGCCAAGGGGGGCCATTAGCGGGAGTCGATGAGCAGTTCTTC. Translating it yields CASSQGGPLAGVDEQFF.